This T cell receptor (beta chain) came from a study of blood T cell repertoires in COVID-19. Germline V gene sequence: CDR1 WSHSY, CDR2 SAAADI. Trimming took off 3 bases at V and 8 bases at J, with 13 bases between the two ends. CDR3 length: 13 residues. TCRdb's table, derived via immunoSEQ multiplex PCR, lists solely in-frame clones and lacks some. The sample lists about 120,000 clones, 85% seen once, with roughly 11% in the top ten. The source is a man older than 75 with acute or convalescent COVID-19. Sequenced material: peripheral blood. The chain joins TRBV10-2 to TRBJ1-2; D gene uncertain. Here the CDR3 reads CASSEGLGGGYTF. The CDR3 DNA sequence: TGCGCCAGCAGTGAAGGACTAGGAGGAGGCTACACCTTC.